The sequence of this T cell receptor beta chain was determined in a study of shared clonotypes between healthy human individuals. Study-wide points: The study sampled only blood, and tissue repertoires likely differ. Compared with clonotypes that all four donors shared, non-shared clonotypes had lower generation probabilities. In having few donors, the study represented limited genetic and exposure-history diversity.

The V gene lost 6 bases and the J gene lost 4 bases, with 13 bases spanning the gap. The CDR3 contains 14 residues. The V gene's germline CDR1 is MDHEN and CDR2 SYDVKM. A split of CD4+ cells into CD45RA+ naive and CD45RA-negative memory subsets was performed. Measured with immunoSEQ multiplex PCR; TCRdb has only the in-frame clones, and not every one. This sample has about 1.1 million clones; 70% to 80% occur once, and the top ten carry roughly 0.82%. Worth noting for this clone: The antigen is unknown.

Sequencing used memory CD4+ T cells from PBMCs. Subset meaning: CD45RA-negative fraction. The chain uses TRBV28 and TRBJ2-1; no definite D call. The clonotype comes from a man between 18 and 35 years old in good health. Some clones in this sample may be carry-over from other donors' samples. The CDR3 nucleotides read TGTGCCAGCAGAGGAGCTTCTTTTTACAATGAGCAGTTCTTC. This codes for CASRGASFYNEQFF.